This is a list of T cell receptor beta chains from one sample in a study of OX40 agonist ivuxolimab in advanced cancers. Sequenced by immunoSEQ multiplex PCR; TCRdb stores in-frame clones only, minus some. The top ten clones hold approximately 0.6% of a sample with roughly 71,000 clones, 88% of them seen once. The source was CD4+ or CD8+ T cells sorted from blood, collected in a trial of the OX40 agonist ivuxolimab. Receptors were obtained from an adult with an advanced solid tumor such as melanoma, head and neck, liver or kidney cancer. CDR3s include the opening cysteine and the closing phenylalanine or tryptophan. Fields, in order: clone size, V gene, D gene, J gene, CDR3 protein, CDR3 DNA. A D gene is named only where the DNA matches it firmly. The listing skips clone size in some rows; elsewhere it reads once, few, many or a size class.

NA	TRBV7-6	NA	TRBJ2-2	CASSLAAGAGTNTGELFF	TGTGCCAGCAGCTTAGCGGCAGGGGCAGGGACGAACACCGGGGAGCTGTTTTTT
once	TRBV5-4	TRBD2	TRBJ2-7	CASTIGGGLLSYEQYF	TGTGCCAGCACCATTGGGGGGGGGTTGCTCTCCTACGAGCAGTACTTC
NA	TRBV5-1	NA	TRBJ1-1	CASSLGSGRDTEAFF	TGCGCCAGCAGCTTGGGCTCAGGAAGAGACACTGAAGCTTTCTTT
once	TRBV18	NA	TRBJ2-6	CASSAGSYGANVLTF	TGTGCCAGCTCAGCCGGATCTTATGGGGCCAACGTCCTGACTTTC
NA	TRBV2	NA	TRBJ2-7	CASMSLTAAEQYF	TGTGCCAGCATGAGCCTGACCGCCGCCGAGCAGTACTTC
NA	TRBV7-2	NA	TRBJ2-5	CASSSTWGAETQYF	TGTGCCAGCAGCTCCACGTGGGGCGCAGAGACCCAGTACTTC
NA	TRBV19	TRBD1	TRBJ1-6	CASSIEGQRNSPLHF	TGTGCCAGTAGTATAGAGGGACAGCGAAATTCACCCCTCCACTTT
NA	TRBV5-5	TRBD1	TRBJ1-5	CASSLEGTGGNQPQHF	TGTGCCAGCAGCTTGGAAGGGACAGGGGGAAATCAGCCCCAGCATTTT
NA	TRBV11-3	TRBD2	TRBJ2-3	CASSLVGTSGGSDTQYF	TGTGCCAGCAGCTTAGTCGGGACTAGCGGGGGCTCAGATACGCAGTATTTT
once	TRBV7-2	NA	TRBJ2-6	CASSPRSSGANVLTF	TGTGCCAGCAGCCCTCGCAGCTCTGGGGCCAACGTCCTGACTTTC
NA	TRBV11-2	NA	TRBJ1-6	CASSLQLSNSPLHF	TGTGCCAGCAGCTTACAGCTTTCTAATTCACCCCTCCACTTT
NA	TRBV18	NA	TRBJ1-1	CASSPSGLEGEAFF	TGTGCCAGCTCACCATCGGGACTCGAAGGTGAAGCTTTCTTT
NA	TRBV7-2	TRBD1	TRBJ1-4	CASSLGVGQGGKLFF	TGTGCCAGCAGCTTAGGAGTTGGACAGGGGGGAAAACTGTTTTTT
once	TRBV6-1	NA	TRBJ2-3	CASSEFSLGTQYF	TGTGCCAGCAGTGAATTCTCCCTGGGAACGCAGTATTTT
NA	TRBV5-4	NA	TRBJ1-2	CASSLSQGSYGYTF	TGTGCCAGCAGCTTATCCCAGGGAAGCTATGGCTACACCTTC
NA	TRBV5-1	TRBD1	TRBJ1-4	CASSLGQGATNEKLFF	TGCGCCAGCAGCTTGGGACAGGGGGCAACTAATGAAAAACTGTTTTTT
once	TRBV28	NA	TRBJ2-7	CASSLLTYEQYF	TGTGCCAGCAGTTTACTTACCTACGAGCAGTACTTC
NA	TRBV5-1	TRBD1	TRBJ2-5	CASSLRQGQETQYF	TGCGCCAGCAGCTTGCGACAGGGCCAAGAGACCCAGTACTTC
NA	TRBV6-1	NA	TRBJ2-7	CASSTDSPQVYEQYF	TGTGCCAGCAGTACCGACTCGCCCCAAGTTTACGAGCAGTACTTC
NA	TRBV29-1	NA	TRBJ1-4	CSVMGGRDEKLFF	TGCAGCGTTATGGGGGGAAGGGATGAAAAACTGTTTTTT
NA	TRBV2	TRBD2	TRBJ2-3	CASTRTSGSSTDTQYF	TGTGCCAGCACCAGGACTAGCGGATCTAGCACAGATACGCAGTATTTT
NA	TRBV5-1	NA	TRBJ1-5	CASSHPEREGSNQPQHF	TGCGCCAGCAGCCACCCCGAACGGGAGGGGAGCAATCAGCCCCAGCATTTT
NA	TRBV7-8	NA	TRBJ2-1	CASSLGQLGEQFF	TGTGCCAGCAGCTTAGGGCAGTTGGGTGAGCAGTTCTTC
NA	TRBV4-1	NA	TRBJ2-2	CASSTLENTGELFF	TGCGCCAGCAGCACTCTAGAGAACACCGGGGAGCTGTTTTTT
NA	TRBV5-1	TRBD2	TRBJ2-7	CASTRGVAGGLVYEQYF	TGCGCCAGCACCCGTGGAGTAGCGGGGGGACTTGTTTACGAGCAGTACTTC
NA	TRBV11-2	NA	TRBJ2-7	CASSLAVVDYEQYF	TGTGCCAGCAGCTTAGCGGTAGTGGACTACGAGCAGTACTTC
NA	TRBV5-1	NA	TRBJ1-6	CASSSTHSNDSPLHF	TGCGCCAGCAGCTCTACTCACAGTAACGATTCACCCCTCCACTTT
NA	TRBV19	NA	TRBJ1-2	CASSWYYGYTF	TGTGCCAGTAGTTGGTATTATGGCTACACCTTC
NA	TRBV2	TRBD1	TRBJ2-3	CASSDSTGLGTDTQYF	TGTGCCAGCAGTGACTCGACAGGGCTTGGCACAGATACGCAGTATTTT
NA	TRBV29-1	TRBD1	TRBJ2-7	CSVSTGGTYEQYF	TGCAGCGTCTCCACAGGGGGAACCTACGAGCAGTACTTC
NA	TRBV2	NA	TRBJ1-2	CASRPGGTSGYTF	TGTGCCAGCAGGCCGGGGGGGACATCCGGCTACACCTTC
NA	TRBV4-1	TRBD2	TRBJ2-2	CASSHPTSGVTGELFF	TGCGCCAGCAGCCATCCGACTAGCGGGGTCACCGGGGAGCTGTTTTTT